The text below deals with one T cell receptor (beta chain). Its antigen remains undetermined. No base quality values were provided; no much bigger clone lies one nucleotide off. These data originate in a study of blood T cell repertoires in COVID-19 (dated by TCRdb to 2020 to 2021). Background for the entire study: The collaborator samples originated in the United States, Italy and Spain and spanned the acute and convalescent phases of COVID-19. The material from the prospective study consisted of cDNA or gDNA derived from T cells, B-cell-depleted T cells, or PBMCs. Samples came from the ongoing ImmuneRACE study (first 160 participants) plus 1,254 subjects from 6 global collaborators. The repertoires were made available in a free public database intended to serve as a resource for research on the immune response to SARS-CoV-2. Subjects who had been exposed to COVID-19, were actively infected with it, or had recovered from it provided the deeply sampled blood TCRbeta repertoires that made up the dataset. HLA class I and class II types, where available, came from metadata supplied by the sample provider rather than from assay-based typing. Nearly every sample came with metadata listing a de-identified subject ID, COVID-19 status, age in years and sex.

Each collaborating institution followed its own protocols to collect whole blood in K2EDTA tubes. Collaborator samples were shipped for TCRbeta analysis as frozen whole blood, isolated PBMCs, or DNA extracted from either sample type. The germline V gene (reference sequence) yields LNHDA for CDR1 and SQIVND for CDR2. Germline trimming amounts to 5 bases on V and 4 bases on J, with 4 as the count of junction bases outside the gene matches. Including the terminal cysteine and phenylalanine, the CDR3 comprises 13 residues. The sequence is cut down to CDR3 DNA, 39 bases in frame from base 1. Here is what the overall study found, with its caveats: How much clinical and demographic metadata was included differed by source and by participant, and the metadata was provided uncurated.

The immunoSEQ Assay, a bias-controlled multiplex PCR, was used to amplify TCRbeta CDR3 regions from genomic DNA. As for the authors' bioinformatics: The number of nucleated cells in each sample was estimated by amplification of reference gene primers within the assay. To quantify the absolute abundance of each unique TCRbeta CDR3 rearrangement, sequence reads were collapsed and filtered. Productive Simpson clonality was computed per sample as the square root of Simpson's diversity index over productive rearrangements. This is the immuneACCESS table as TCRdb keeps it, with only in-frame sequences that have V and J called. A part of the clones is gone; compared with another copy, unresolved V genes explain less than half, and the rest is unexplained. Clonal size and the V and J genes are those of that table, whereas D and trimming came from the DNA. The sample records fewer than 30,000 clones, around 82% of which are singletons. The ten largest clones capture about 15% of the sample.

What was sequenced was peripheral blood. The chain was built from TRBV19 and TRBJ1-2, with TRBD1 matching 7 junction bases. The source of this sequence is a man aged 70 or older with active COVID-19. CDR3 sequence: CASSPRDSYGYTF. The sequence in DNA is TGTGCCAGTAGTCCACGGGACAGCTATGGCTACACCTTC.